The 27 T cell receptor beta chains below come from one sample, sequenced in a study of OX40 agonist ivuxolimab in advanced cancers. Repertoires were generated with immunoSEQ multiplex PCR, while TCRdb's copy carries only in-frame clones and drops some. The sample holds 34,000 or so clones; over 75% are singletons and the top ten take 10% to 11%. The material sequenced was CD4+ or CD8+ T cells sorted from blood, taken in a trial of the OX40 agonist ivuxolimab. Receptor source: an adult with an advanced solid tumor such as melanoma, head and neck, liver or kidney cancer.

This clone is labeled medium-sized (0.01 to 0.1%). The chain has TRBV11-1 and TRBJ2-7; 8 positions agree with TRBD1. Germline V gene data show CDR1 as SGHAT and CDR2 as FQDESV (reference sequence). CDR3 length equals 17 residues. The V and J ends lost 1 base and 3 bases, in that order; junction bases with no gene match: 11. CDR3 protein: CASSLEGTGVLLYEQYF. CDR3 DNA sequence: TGTGCCAGCAGCTTAGAGGGGACAGGCGTCCTCCTCTACGAGCAGTACTTC.

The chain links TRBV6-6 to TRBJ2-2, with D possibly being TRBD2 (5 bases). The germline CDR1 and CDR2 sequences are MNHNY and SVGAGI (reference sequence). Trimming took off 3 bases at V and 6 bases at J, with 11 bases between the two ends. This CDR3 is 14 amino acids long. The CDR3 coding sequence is TGTGCCAGCAGTTATTTGCCTAGCTCCGGGGAGCTGTTTTTT. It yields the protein CASSYLPSSGELFF.

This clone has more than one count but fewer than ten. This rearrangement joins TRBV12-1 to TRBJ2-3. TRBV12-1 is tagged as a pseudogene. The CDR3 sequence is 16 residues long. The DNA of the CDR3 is TGTGCCAGCAACCACGCCAGGGGGGGCGACACAGATACGCAGTATTTT. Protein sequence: CASNHARGGDTDTQYF.

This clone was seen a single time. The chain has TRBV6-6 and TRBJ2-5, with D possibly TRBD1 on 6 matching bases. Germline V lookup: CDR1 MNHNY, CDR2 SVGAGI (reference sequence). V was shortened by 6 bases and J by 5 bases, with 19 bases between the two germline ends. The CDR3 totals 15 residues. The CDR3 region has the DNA TGTGCCAGCAGAGAGGGACACGCCTTGGTGGAGACCCAGTACTTC. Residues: CASREGHALVETQYF.

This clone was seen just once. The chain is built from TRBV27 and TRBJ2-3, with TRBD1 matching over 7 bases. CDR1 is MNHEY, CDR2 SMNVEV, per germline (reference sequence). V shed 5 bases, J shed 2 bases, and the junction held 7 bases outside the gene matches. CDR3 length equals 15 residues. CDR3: CASSPYGTATDTQYF. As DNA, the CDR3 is TGTGCCAGCAGTCCCTACGGGACAGCCACAGATACGCAGTATTTT.

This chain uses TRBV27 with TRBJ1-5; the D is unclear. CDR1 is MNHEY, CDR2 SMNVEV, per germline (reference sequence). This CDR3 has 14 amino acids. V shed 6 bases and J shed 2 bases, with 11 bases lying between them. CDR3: CASRAGRGNQPQHF. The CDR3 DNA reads TGTGCCAGCAGGGCCGGGAGAGGCAATCAGCCCCAGCATTTT.

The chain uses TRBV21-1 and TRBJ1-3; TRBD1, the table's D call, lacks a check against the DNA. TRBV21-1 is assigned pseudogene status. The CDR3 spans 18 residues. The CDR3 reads CASRPSLQGQNSGNTIYF. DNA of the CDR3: TGTGCCAGCCGACCATCACTACAGGGGCAAAACTCTGGAAACACCATATATTTT.

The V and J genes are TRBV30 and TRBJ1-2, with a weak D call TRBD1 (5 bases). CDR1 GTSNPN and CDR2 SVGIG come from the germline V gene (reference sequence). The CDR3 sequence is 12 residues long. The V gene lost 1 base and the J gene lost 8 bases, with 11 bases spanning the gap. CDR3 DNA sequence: TGTGCCTGGAGTGGGCGGGGGGTCGGCTACACCTTC. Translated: CAWSGRGVGYTF.

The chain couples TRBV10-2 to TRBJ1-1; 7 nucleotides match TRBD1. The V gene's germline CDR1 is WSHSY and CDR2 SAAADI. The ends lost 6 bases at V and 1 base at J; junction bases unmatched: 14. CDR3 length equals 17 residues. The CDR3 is CASRFDRVGSRNTEAFF. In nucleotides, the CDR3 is TGCGCCAGCAGATTTGACAGGGTGGGGTCTAGGAACACTGAAGCTTTCTTT.

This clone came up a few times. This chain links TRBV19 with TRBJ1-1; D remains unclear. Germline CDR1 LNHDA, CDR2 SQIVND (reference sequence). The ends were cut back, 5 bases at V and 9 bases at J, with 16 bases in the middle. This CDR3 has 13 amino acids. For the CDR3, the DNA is TGTGCCAGTAGTCCCACCTTGGTCGGACAAGCTTTCTTT. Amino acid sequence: CASSPTLVGQAFF.

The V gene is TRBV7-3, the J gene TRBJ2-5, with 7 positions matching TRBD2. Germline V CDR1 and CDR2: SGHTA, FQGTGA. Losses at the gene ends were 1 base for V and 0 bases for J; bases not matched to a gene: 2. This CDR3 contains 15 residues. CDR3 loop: CASSLMGGYQETQYF. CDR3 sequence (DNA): TGTGCCAGCAGCTTAATGGGGGGGTACCAAGAGACCCAGTACTTC.

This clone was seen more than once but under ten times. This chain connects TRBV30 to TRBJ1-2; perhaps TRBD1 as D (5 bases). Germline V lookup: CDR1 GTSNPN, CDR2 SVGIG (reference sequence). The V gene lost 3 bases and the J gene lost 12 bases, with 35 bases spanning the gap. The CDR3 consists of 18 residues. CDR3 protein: CAWRDYNLGQNRVSRDTF. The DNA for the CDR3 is TGTGCCTGGAGGGACTATAACTTAGGACAAAACCGGGTATCACGGGACACCTTC. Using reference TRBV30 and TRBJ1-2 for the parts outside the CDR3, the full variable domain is SQTIHQWPATLVQPVGSPLSLECTVEGTSNPNLYWYRQAAGRGLQLLFYSVGIGQISSEVPQNLSASRPQDRQFILSSKKLLLSDSGFYLCAWRDYNLGQNRVSRDTFGSGTRLTVV.

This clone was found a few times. CDR3 in amino acids: CASSLTARPGLALHSYEQYF. The DNA for the CDR3 is TGCGCCAGCAGCTTGACGGCGAGACCGGGACTAGCTCTACACTCCTACGAGCAGTACTTC. The gene calls are TRBV5-1 and TRBJ2-7, with 9 positions matching TRBD2. The germline V gene encodes CDR1 SGHRS and CDR2 YFSETQ. CDR3 length: 20 residues. J lost 0 bases, V lost 1 base, and 17 bases had no gene match.

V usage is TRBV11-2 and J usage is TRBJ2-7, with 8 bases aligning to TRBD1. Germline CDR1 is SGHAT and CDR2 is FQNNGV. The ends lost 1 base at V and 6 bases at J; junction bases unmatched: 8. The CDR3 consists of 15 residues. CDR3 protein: CASSLVSGTGSEQYF. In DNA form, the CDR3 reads TGTGCCAGCAGCTTAGTTTCCGGGACAGGATCCGAGCAGTACTTC.

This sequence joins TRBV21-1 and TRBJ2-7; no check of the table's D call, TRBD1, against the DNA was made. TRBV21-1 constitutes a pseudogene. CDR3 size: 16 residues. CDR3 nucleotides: TGTGCCAGCAGCAGATACAGGGACCGACCTACCTACGAGCAGTACTTC. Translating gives CASSRYRDRPTYEQYF.

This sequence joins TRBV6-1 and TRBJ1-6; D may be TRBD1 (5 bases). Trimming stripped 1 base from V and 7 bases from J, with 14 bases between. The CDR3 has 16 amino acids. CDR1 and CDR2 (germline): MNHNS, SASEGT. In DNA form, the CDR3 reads TGTGCCAGCAGTGAAGGCCGGGGCTATAAGAATTCACCCCTCCACTTT. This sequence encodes CASSEGRGYKNSPLHF.

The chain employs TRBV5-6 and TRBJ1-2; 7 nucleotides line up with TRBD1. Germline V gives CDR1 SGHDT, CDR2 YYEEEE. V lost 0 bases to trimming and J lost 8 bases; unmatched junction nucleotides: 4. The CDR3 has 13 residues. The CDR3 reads CASSLAQGGGYTF. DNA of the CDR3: TGTGCCAGCAGCTTGGCCCAGGGGGGCGGCTACACCTTC.

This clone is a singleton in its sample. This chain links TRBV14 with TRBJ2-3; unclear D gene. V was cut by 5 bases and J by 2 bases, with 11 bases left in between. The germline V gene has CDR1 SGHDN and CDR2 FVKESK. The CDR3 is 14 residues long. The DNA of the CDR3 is TGTGCCAGCAGCTCGTGGCCGGCCACAGATACGCAGTATTTT. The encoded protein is CASSSWPATDTQYF.

The CDR3 region is CASSLASGTEAFF. CDR3 bases: TGTGCCAGCAGCTTAGCCAGTGGCACTGAAGCTTTCTTT. The chain uses TRBV7-3 and TRBJ1-1; no clear D gene. CDR3 length equals 13 residues. Germline CDR1 and CDR2: SGHTA and FQGTGA. The V and J ends lost 2 bases and 4 bases respectively, with 8 bases between them.

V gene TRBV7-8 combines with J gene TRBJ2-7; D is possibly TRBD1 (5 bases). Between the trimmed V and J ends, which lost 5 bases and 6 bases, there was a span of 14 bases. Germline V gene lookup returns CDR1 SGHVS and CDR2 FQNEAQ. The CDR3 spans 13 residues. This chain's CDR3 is CASSGGLGVEQYF. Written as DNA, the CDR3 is TGTGCCAGCAGCGGCGGTCTAGGGGTCGAGCAGTACTTC.

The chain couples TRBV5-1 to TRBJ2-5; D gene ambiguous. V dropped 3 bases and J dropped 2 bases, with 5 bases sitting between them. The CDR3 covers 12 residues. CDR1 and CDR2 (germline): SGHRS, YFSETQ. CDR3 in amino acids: CASSYAQETQYF. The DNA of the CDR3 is TGCGCCAGCAGCTACGCGCAAGAGACCCAGTACTTC.

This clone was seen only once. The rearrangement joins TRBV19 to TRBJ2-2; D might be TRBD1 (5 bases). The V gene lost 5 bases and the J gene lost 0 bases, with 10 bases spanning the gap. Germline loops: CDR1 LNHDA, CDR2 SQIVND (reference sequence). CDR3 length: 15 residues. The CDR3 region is CASSARTTNTGELFF. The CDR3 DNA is TGTGCCAGTAGTGCTCGGACAACGAACACCGGGGAGCTGTTTTTT.

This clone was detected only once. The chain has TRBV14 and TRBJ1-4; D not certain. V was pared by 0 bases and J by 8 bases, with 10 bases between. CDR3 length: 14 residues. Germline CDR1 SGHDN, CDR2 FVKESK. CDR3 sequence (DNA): TGTGCCAGCAGCCAAGAGACCGGGAGAGAAAAACTGTTTTTT. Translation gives CASSQETGREKLFF.

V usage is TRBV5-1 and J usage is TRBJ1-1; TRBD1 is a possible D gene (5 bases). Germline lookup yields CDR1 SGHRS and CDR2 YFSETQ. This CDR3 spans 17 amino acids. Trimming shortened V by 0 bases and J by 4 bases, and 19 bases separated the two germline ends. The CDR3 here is CASSLAIVMGVGTEAFF. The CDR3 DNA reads TGCGCCAGCAGCTTGGCAATAGTTATGGGGGTGGGCACTGAAGCTTTCTTT.

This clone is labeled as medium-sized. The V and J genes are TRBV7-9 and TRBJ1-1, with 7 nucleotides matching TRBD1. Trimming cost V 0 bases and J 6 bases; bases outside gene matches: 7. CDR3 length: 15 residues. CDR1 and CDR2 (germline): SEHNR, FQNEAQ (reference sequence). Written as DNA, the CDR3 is TGTGCCAGCAGCTTAGCGACAGGGTTCCGGCCTGAAGCTTTCTTT. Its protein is CASSLATGFRPEAFF.

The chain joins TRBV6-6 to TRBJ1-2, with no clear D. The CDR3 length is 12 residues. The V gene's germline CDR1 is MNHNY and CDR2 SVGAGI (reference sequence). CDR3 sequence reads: CGTKGSPYGYTF. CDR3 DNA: TGTGGCACCAAGGGTTCGCCCTATGGCTACACCTTC.

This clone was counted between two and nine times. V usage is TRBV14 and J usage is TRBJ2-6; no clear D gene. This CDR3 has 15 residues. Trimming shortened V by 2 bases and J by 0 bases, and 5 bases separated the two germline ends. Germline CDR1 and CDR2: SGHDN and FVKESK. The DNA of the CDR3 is TGTGCCAGCAGCCAACAAGTCTCTGGGGCCAACGTCCTGACTTTC. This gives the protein CASSQQVSGANVLTF.